This T cell receptor beta chain was sequenced for a study of cytomegalovirus exposure and HLA in healthy donors. Whole-study findings and limits: HLA alleles were associated with 18,000 or so TCR beta sequences in a later analysis at 0.05 false discovery rate.

The CDR3 totals 15 residues. Trimming removed 1 base from V and 0 bases from J, with 6 bases in between. Germline CDR1 is MNHEY and CDR2 is SVGAGI. Turning to this clone: Its cognate antigen is unknown.

With 60 Vbeta and 13 Jbeta primers, the PCR was carried out. TCRdb keeps only in-frame clones here, not all; method: immunoSEQ multiplex PCR. The sample consists of 150,000 to 200,000 clones, approximately 80% of them appearing once. The TCR was taken from a man aged 18 to 29 in good health and CMV-seropositive. The specimen sequenced was PBMCs. The V gene is TRBV6-5, the J gene TRBJ2-2; D is perhaps TRBD2 (6 bases). DNA of the CDR3: TGTGCCAGCAGTTACTTAGCGGCGAACACCGGGGAGCTGTTTTTT. Residues: CASSYLAANTGELFF.